Given below is one TCR beta chain in context. The antigen is unknown. This entry is derived from a study of radiotherapy plus CTLA-4 blockade in lung cancer. Only in-frame clones appear in the TCRdb table, and some are missing; sequencing was by immunoSEQ multiplex PCR. The sample lists around 95,000 clones; around 82% were seen once. The CDR3 totals 14 residues. V was trimmed by 3 bases and J by 2 bases, leaving 8 bases between them. The germline V gene has CDR1 SGHAT and CDR2 FQNNGV. Study-wide points: Among blood TCR repertoires after radiotherapy plus ipilimumab, tumor-derived clones expanded.

The chain uses TRBV11-2 and TRBJ2-1; TRBD2 is a possible D gene (6 bases). Sequencing used peripheral blood, obtained from a patient treated with radiotherapy plus ipilimumab. This sequence was found in a human donor with non-small cell lung cancer who had stable disease on radiotherapy plus ipilimumab. CDR3 coding DNA: TGTGCCAGCAGCTTGCGGGGCACCTACAATGAGCAGTTCTTC. Translation: CASSLRGTYNEQFF.